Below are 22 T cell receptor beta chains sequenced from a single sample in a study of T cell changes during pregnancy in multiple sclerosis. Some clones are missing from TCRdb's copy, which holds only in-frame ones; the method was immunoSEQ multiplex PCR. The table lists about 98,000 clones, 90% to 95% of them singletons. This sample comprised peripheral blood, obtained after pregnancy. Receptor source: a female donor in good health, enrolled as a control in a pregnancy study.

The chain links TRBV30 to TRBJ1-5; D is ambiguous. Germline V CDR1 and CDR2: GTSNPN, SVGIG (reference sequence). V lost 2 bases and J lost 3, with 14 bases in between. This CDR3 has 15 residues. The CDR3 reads CAWSRSGLLNQPQHF. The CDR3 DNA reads TGTGCCTGGAGTAGATCTGGACTGCTCAATCAGCCCCAGCATTTT.

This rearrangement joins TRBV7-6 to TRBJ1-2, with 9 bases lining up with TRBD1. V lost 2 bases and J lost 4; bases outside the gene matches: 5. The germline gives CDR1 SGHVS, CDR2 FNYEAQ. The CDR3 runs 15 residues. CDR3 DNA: TGTGCCAGCAGCTTATGGGGACAGGGAGGCTATGGCTACACCTTC. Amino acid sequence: CASSLWGQGGYGYTF. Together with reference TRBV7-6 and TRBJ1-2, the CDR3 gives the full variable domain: GAGVSQSPRYKVTKRGQDVALRCDPISGHVSLYWYRQALGQGPEFLTYFNYEAQQDKSGLPNDRFSAERPEGSISTLTIQRTEQRDSAMYRCASSLWGQGGYGYTFGSGTRLTVV.

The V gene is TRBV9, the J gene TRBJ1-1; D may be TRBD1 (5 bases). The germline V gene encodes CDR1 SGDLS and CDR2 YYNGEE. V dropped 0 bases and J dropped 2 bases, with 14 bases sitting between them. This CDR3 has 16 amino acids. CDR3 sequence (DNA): TGTGCCAGCAGCGTAGCCCGGGGAGGGGTAAACACTGAAGCTTTCTTT. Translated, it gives CASSVARGGVNTEAFF.

The CDR3 DNA sequence: TGTGCCAGCAGTTTACTTTTACAGGGCGAAACCTACGAGCAGTACTTC. Translating gives CASSLLLQGETYEQYF. This chain connects TRBV28 to TRBJ2-7; a weak D match, TRBD1 (6 bases). The CDR3 contains 16 residues. The germline CDR1 and CDR2 sequences are MDHEN and SYDVKM. V dropped 2 bases and J dropped 2 bases, with 16 bases sitting between them.

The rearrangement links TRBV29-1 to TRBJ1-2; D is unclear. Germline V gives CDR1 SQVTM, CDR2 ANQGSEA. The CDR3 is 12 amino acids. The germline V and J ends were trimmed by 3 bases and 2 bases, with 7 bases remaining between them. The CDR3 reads CSVDTGNYGYTF. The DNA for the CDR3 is TGCAGCGTTGATACCGGGAACTATGGCTACACCTTC.

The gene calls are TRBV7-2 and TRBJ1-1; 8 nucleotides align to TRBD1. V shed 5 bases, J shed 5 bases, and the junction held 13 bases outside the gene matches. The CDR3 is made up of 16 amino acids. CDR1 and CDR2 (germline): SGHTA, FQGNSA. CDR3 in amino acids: CASSPSSRRGRTEAFF. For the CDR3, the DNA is TGTGCCAGCAGCCCCTCATCTCGCAGGGGGCGGACTGAAGCTTTCTTT.

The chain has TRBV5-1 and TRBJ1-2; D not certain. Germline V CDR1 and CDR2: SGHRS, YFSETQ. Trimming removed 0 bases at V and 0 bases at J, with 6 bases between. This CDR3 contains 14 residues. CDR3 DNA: TGCGCCAGCAGCTTGGTCGGTTCTAACTATGGCTACACCTTC. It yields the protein CASSLVGSNYGYTF. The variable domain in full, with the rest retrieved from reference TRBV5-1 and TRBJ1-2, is KAGVTQTPRYLIKTRGQQVTLSCSPISGHRSVSWYQQTPGQGLQFLFEYFSETQRNKGNFPGRFSGRQFSNSRSEMNVSTLELGDSALYLCASSLVGSNYGYTFGSGTRLTVV.

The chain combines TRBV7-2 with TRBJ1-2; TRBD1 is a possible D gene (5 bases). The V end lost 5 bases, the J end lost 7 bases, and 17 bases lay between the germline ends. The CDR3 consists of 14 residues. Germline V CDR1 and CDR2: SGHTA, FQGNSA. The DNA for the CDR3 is TGTGCCAGCAGCCTCGGGCAGGGCGTAAGTGGCTACACCTTC. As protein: CASSLGQGVSGYTF.

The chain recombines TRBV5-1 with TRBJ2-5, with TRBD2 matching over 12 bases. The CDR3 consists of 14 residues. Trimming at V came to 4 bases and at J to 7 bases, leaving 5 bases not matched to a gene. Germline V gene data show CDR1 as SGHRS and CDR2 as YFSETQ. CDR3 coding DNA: TGCGCCAGCAGCACGACTAGCGGGGGAGGGACCCAGTACTTC. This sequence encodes CASSTTSGGGTQYF.

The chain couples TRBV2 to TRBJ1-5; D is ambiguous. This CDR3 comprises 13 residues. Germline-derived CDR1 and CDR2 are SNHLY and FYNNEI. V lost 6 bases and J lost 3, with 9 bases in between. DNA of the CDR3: TGTGCCAGCAGCTCTATCAACAATCAGCCCCAGCATTTT. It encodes CASSSINNQPQHF. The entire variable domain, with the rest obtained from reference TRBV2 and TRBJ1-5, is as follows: EPEVTQTPSHQVTQMGQEVILRCVPISNHLYFYWYRQILGQKVEFLVSFYNNEISEKSEIFDDQFSVERPDGSNFTLKIRSTKLEDSAMYFCASSSINNQPQHFGDGTRLSIL.

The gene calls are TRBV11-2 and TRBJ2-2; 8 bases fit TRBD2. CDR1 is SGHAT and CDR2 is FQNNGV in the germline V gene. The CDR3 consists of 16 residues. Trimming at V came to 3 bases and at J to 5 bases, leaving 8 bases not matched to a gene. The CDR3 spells CASSFRTGGDTGELFF. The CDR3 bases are TGTGCCAGCAGCTTCCGGACGGGGGGGGATACCGGGGAGCTGTTTTTT.

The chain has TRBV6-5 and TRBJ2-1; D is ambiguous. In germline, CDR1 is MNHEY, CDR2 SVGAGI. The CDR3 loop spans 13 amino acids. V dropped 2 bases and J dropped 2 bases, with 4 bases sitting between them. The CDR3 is CASSYGAYNEQFF. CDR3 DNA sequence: TGTGCCAGCAGTTACGGAGCCTACAATGAGCAGTTCTTC.

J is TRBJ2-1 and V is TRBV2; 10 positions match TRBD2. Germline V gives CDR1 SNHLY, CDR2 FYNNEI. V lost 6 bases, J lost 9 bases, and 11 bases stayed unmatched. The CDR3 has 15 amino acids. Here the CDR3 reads CASRTIAGGSSEQFF. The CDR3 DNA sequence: TGTGCCAGCAGAACCATAGCGGGAGGATCGAGTGAGCAGTTCTTC. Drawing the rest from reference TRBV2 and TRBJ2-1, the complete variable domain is EPEVTQTPSHQVTQMGQEVILRCVPISNHLYFYWYRQILGQKVEFLVSFYNNEISEKSEIFDDQFSVERPDGSNFTLKIRSTKLEDSAMYFCASRTIAGGSSEQFFGPGTRLTVL.

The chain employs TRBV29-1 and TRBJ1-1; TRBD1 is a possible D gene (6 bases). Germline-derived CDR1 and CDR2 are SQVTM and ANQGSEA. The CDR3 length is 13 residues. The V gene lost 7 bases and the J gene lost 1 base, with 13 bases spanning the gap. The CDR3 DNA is TGCAGCGCCTCGACAGGCTCGAACACTGAAGCTTTCTTT. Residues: CSASTGSNTEAFF.

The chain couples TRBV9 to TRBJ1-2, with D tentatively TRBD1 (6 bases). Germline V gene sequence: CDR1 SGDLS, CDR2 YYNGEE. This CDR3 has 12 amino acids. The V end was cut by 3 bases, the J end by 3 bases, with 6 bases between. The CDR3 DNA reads TGTGCCAGCAGCGGACAGGACTATGGCTACACCTTC. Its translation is CASSGQDYGYTF.

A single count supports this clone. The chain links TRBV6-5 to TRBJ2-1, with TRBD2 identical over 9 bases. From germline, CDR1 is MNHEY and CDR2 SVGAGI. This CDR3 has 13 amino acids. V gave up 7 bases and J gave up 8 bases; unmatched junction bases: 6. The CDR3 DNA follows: TGTGCCAGCAACCTAGCGGGGCCGTATGAGCAGTTCTTC. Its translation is CASNLAGPYEQFF.

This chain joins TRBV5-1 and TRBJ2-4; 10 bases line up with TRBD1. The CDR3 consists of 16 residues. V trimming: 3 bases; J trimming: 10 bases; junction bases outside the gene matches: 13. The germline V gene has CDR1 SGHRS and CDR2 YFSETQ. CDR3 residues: CASSWKTGTGAGIQYF. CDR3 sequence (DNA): TGCGCCAGCAGCTGGAAGACAGGGACAGGGGCTGGGATTCAGTACTTC. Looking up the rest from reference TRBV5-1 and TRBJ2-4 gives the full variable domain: KAGVTQTPRYLIKTRGQQVTLSCSPISGHRSVSWYQQTPGQGLQFLFEYFSETQRNKGNFPGRFSGRQFSNSRSEMNVSTLELGDSALYLCASSWKTGTGAGIQYFGAGTRLSVL.

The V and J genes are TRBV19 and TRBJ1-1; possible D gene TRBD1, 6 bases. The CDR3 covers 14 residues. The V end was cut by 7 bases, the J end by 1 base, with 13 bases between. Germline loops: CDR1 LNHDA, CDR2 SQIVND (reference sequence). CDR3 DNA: TGTGCCAGTAATTTTGGGACAACGAACACTGAAGCTTTCTTT. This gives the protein CASNFGTTNTEAFF.

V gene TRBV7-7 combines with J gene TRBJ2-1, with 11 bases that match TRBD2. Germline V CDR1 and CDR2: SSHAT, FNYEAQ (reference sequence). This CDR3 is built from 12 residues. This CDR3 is CASGRAINEQFF. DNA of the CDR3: TGTGCTAGCGGGAGGGCCATCAATGAGCAGTTCTTC.

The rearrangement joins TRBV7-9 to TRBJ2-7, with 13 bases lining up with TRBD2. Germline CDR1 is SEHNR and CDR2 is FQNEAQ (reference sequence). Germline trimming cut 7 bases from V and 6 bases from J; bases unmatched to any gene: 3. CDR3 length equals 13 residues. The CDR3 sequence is CASTRLAGGEQYF. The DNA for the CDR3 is TGTGCCAGCACCAGACTAGCGGGGGGCGAGCAGTACTTC. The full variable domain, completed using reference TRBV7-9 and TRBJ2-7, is DTGVSQNPRHKITKRGQNVTFRCDPISEHNRLYWYRQTLGQGPEFLTYFQNEAQLEKSRLLSDRFSAERPKGSFSTLEIQRTEQGDSAMYLCASTRLAGGEQYFGPGTRLTVT.

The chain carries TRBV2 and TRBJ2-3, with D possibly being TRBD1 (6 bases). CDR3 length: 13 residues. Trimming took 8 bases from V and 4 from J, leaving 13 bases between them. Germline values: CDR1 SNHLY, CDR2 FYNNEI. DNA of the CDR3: TGTGCCAGCCTTTATGGGGGCTCAGATACGCAGTATTTT. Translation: CASLYGGSDTQYF.

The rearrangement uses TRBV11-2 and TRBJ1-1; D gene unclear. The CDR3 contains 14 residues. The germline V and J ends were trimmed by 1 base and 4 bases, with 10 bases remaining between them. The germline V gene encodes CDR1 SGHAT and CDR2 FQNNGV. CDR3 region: CASSLGRIPTEAFF. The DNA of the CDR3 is TGTGCCAGCAGCTTAGGCAGGATCCCCACTGAAGCTTTCTTT.